These 11 T cell receptor beta chains originate from one sample sequenced in a study of T cells in Graves' hyperthyroidism and ophthalmopathy. What was amplified from RNA transcripts were TCR beta CDR3 regions. TCR CDR3 regions were first amplified by RT-PCR with HTBI primers. TCRdb reprocessed the multiplex PCR reads with MiXCR, giving one entry per CDR3 protein. The profile shows approximately 560,000 distinct CDR3 sequences, just over 45% of them singletons. The sequenced material came from peripheral blood or thyroid tissue (not recorded which). These receptors were obtained from a woman aged 18-29 years with Graves' hyperthyroidism.

This clonotype turned up a few times. V and J are TRBV11-3 and TRBJ1-1; TRBD1 matches 7 bases. The V gene's germline CDR1 is SGHNT and CDR2 YENEEA. This CDR3 contains 13 residues. The V segment lost 8 bases and the J segment 1 base; nucleotides outside the gene matches: 4. The CDR3 loop is CASGTGENTEAFF. The CDR3 DNA reads TGTGCCAGCGGAACAGGGGAGAACACTGAAGCTTTCTTT.

The chain recombines TRBV29-1 with TRBJ2-7; D is perhaps TRBD2 (6 bases). The V gene's germline CDR1 is SQVTM and CDR2 ANQGSEA. The CDR3 is made up of 13 amino acids. Trimming shortened V by 5 bases and J by 0 bases, and 11 bases separated the two germline ends. This chain's CDR3 is CSVTNSGSYEQYF. The CDR3 nucleotides read TGCAGCGTTACGAATAGCGGCTCCTACGAGCAGTACTTC.

This clonotype was detected a few times. V usage is TRBV9 and J usage is TRBJ1-4; no clear D. V lost 5 bases to trimming and J lost 8 bases, with 7 bases between them. Germline values: CDR1 SGDLS, CDR2 YYNGEE. The length of the CDR3 is 11 residues. The CDR3 DNA follows: TGTGCCAGCAGTAGGGCCGAAAAACTGTTTTTT. Translation: CASSRAEKLFF.

V usage is TRBV2 and J usage is TRBJ1-5; D gene uncertain. V was shortened by 1 base and J by 9 bases, with 13 bases between the two germline ends. The V gene's germline CDR1 is SNHLY and CDR2 FYNNEI. The CDR3 runs to 14 residues. The CDR3 reads CASSEDSGEPPQHF. DNA for the CDR3: TGTGCCAGCAGTGAAGACAGCGGCGAACCGCCCCAGCATTTT.

Points on this clonotype: This clone may be a read error of a much larger clone one base away. The chain uses TRBV24-1 and TRBJ1-2; D possibly corresponds to TRBD1 (5 bases). The CDR3 runs to 14 residues. Germline lookup yields CDR1 KGHDR and CDR2 SFDVKD. CDR3: CATSDPTANYGHTF. DNA of the CDR3: TGTGCCACCAGTGATCCGACAGCTAACTATGGCCACACCTTC.

This clonotype was counted ten times or more. In DNA form, the CDR3 reads TGTGCCAGCAGCGTATCAGCGACCCAAGAGACCCAGTACTTC. Protein product: CASSVSATQETQYF. The chain recombines TRBV9 with TRBJ2-5, with D unclear. Deletions cut 1 base from V and 1 base from J, with 8 bases between. CDR1 and CDR2 (germline): SGDLS, YYNGEE. The CDR3 extends over 14 amino acids.

This clonotype was picked up a small number of times. The CDR3 DNA reads as TGTGCCAGCAGCTGGCGGCCAGCCACCGGGGAGCTGTTTTTT. Protein product: CASSWRPATGELFF. V and J are TRBV7-2 and TRBJ2-2; D gene uncertain. The germline V and J ends were trimmed by 4 bases and 4 bases, with 10 bases remaining between them. Germline loops: CDR1 SGHTA, CDR2 FQGNSA. The CDR3 has 14 amino acids. The full variable domain, in which reference TRBV7-2 and TRBJ2-2 provide the parts outside the CDR3, is GAGVSQSPSNKVTEKGKDVELRCDPISGHTALYWYRQSLGQGLEFLIYFQGNSAPDKSGLPSDRFSAERTGGSVSTLTIQRTQQEDSAVYLCASSWRPATGELFFGEGSRLTVL.

With respect to this clonotype: A much more abundant neighbour one base away suggests this may be a read error. V and J are TRBV10-3 and TRBJ2-7; D possibly corresponds to TRBD1 (5 bases). CDR1 and CDR2 from the germline V gene are ENHRY and SYGVKD. V lost 3 bases and J 5 bases, leaving 8 bases between the germline ends. The CDR3 runs 12 residues. The DNA for the CDR3 is TGTGCCATCAGTGACAGGGCGAACGAGCAGTACTTC. Its translation: CAISDRANEQYF.

Ten or more counts support this clonotype. The chain couples TRBV7-2 to TRBJ1-4; D gene uncertain. This CDR3 has 14 residues. CDR1 and CDR2 (germline): SGHTA, FQGNSA. V dropped 5 bases and J dropped 4 bases, with 11 bases sitting between them. The CDR3 is CASSPGGINEKLFF. The CDR3 coding sequence is TGTGCCAGCAGCCCCGGAGGGATTAATGAAAAACTGTTTTTT.

This chain joins TRBV7-9 and TRBJ2-7; 9 nucleotides match TRBD1. J gave up 5 bases and V 4 bases, and 6 bases lay outside the gene matches. CDR1 is SEHNR and CDR2 is FQNEAQ in the germline V gene (reference sequence). There are 14 residues in the CDR3. The CDR3 DNA reads as TGTGCCAGCAGCTGGAAGGACAGGGGCGACGAGCAGTACTTC. This gives the protein CASSWKDRGDEQYF. The full variable domain, in which reference TRBV7-9 and TRBJ2-7 provide the parts outside the CDR3, is DTGVSQNPRHKITKRGQNVTFRCDPISEHNRLYWYRQTLGQGPEFLTYFQNEAQLEKSRLLSDRFSAERPKGSFSTLEIQRTEQGDSAMYLCASSWKDRGDEQYFGPGTRLTVT.

The CDR3 bases are TGTGCCAGCAGTCCAAGGGGGCAGGGTGCATCACCCCTCCACTTT. It specifies CASSPRGQGASPLHF. V gene TRBV2 combines with J gene TRBJ1-6; 7 bases are a match to TRBD1. V lost 5 bases to trimming and J lost 10 bases; unmatched junction nucleotides: 11. CDR1 is SNHLY, CDR2 FYNNEI, per germline. This CDR3 spans 15 amino acids. The entire variable domain, with the rest obtained from reference TRBV2 and TRBJ1-6, is as follows: EPEVTQTPSHQVTQMGQEVILRCVPISNHLYFYWYRQILGQKVEFLVSFYNNEISEKSEIFDDQFSVERPDGSNFTLKIRSTKLEDSAMYFCASSPRGQGASPLHFGNGTRLTVT.